The following is a T cell receptor beta chain sequence with its context. Its antigen is not known. This sample was included in a study of Graves' ophthalmopathy and Graves' hyperthyroidism. Excluded were patients with other autoimmune diseases, uncontrolled infections, pregnancy or lactation. It was from 8.5 to 10 ml of fresh peripheral blood that the PBMCs came. Study-wide results and caveats: Blood contained most expanded thyroid clonotypes exceeding 0.001 frequency.

CDR1 is SGDLS and CDR2 is YYNGEE in the germline V gene. This CDR3 comprises 14 residues. The V and J ends lost 2 bases and 2 bases respectively, with 11 bases between them. RNA transcripts yielded amplified TCR beta CDR3 regions. A first-round RT-PCR used HTBI primers, followed by a second-round multiplex PCR. Using its own MiXCR run on the multiplex PCR reads, TCRdb lists one record per CDR3 protein. The data hold about 740,000 distinct CDR3 sequences, with around 40% observed a single time. This clonotype originated in an adult man with Graves' ophthalmopathy. The chain links TRBV9 to TRBJ2-7; D may match TRBD1 or TRBD2 (5 bases each). Material for sequencing was peripheral blood. CDR3 residues: CASSVGTDTYEQYF. The CDR3 DNA reads as TGTGCCAGCAGCGTGGGGACCGATACCTACGAGCAGTACTTC. Looking up the rest from reference TRBV9 and TRBJ2-7 gives the full variable domain: DSGVTQTPKHLITATGQRVTLRCSPRSGDLSVYWYQQSLDQGLQFLIQYYNGEERAKGNILERFSAQQFPDLHSELNLSSLELGDSALYFCASSVGTDTYEQYFGPGTRLTVT.